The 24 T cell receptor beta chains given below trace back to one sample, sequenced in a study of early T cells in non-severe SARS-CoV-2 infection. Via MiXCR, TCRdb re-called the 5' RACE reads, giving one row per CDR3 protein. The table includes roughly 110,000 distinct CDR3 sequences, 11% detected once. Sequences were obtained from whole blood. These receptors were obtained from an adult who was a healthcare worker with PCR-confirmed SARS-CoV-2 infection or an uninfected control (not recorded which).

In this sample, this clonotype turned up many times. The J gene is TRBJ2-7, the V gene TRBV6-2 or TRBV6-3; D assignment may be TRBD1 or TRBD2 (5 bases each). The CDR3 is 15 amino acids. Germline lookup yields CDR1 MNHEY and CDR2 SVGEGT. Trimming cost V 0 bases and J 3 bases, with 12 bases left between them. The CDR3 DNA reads TGTGCCAGCAGTTACTCGGGGGACGGGAACTACGAGCAGTACTTC. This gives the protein CASSYSGDGNYEQYF.

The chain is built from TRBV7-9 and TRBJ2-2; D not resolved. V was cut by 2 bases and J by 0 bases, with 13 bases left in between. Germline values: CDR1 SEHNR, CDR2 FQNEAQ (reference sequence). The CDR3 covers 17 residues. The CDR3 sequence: CASSLSGPATNTGELFF. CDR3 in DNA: TGTGCCAGCAGCTTATCAGGCCCTGCAACGAACACCGGGGAGCTGTTTTTT. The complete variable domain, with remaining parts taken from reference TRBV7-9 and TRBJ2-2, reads DTGVSQNPRHKITKRGQNVTFRCDPISEHNRLYWYRQTLGQGPEFLTYFQNEAQLEKSRLLSDRFSAERPKGSFSTLEIQRTEQGDSAMYLCASSLSGPATNTGELFFGEGSRLTVL.

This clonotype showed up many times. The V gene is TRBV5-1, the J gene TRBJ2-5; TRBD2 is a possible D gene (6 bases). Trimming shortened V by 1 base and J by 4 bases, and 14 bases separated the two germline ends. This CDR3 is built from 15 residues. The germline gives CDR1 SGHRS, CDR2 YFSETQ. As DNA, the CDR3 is TGCGCCAGCAGCTTGATGTCGGGAGTCGCAGAGACCCAGTACTTC. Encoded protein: CASSLMSGVAETQYF.

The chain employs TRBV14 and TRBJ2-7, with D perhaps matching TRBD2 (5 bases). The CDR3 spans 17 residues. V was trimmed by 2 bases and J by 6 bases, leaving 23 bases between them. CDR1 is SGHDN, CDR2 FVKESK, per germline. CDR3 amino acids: CASSQTTDYLVKSEQYF. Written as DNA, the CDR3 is TGTGCCAGCAGCCAAACGACCGACTACCTCGTGAAGAGCGAGCAGTACTTC.

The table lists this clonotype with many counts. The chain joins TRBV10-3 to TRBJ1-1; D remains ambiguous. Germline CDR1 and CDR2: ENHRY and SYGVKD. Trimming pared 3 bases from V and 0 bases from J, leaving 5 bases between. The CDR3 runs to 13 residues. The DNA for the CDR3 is TGTGCCATCAGTGAAAGGGTGAACACTGAAGCTTTCTTT. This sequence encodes CAISERVNTEAFF.

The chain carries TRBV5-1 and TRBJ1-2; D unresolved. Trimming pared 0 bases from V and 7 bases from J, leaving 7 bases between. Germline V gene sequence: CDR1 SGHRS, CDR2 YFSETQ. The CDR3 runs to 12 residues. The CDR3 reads CASSLDASGYTF. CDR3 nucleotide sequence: TGCGCCAGCAGCTTGGACGCTTCTGGCTACACCTTC.

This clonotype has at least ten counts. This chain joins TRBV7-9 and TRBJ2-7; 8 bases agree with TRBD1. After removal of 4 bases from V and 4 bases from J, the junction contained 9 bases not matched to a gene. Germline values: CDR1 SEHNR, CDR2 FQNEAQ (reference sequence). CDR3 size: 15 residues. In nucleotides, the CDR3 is TGTGCCAGCAGCTCCCAGAGACAGGGGAATTACGAGCAGTACTTC. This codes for CASSSQRQGNYEQYF.

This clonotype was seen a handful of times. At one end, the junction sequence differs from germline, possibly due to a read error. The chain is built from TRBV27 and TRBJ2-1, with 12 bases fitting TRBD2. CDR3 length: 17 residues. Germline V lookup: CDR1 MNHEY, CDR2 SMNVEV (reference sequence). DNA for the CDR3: TGTGCCAGCAGTTTTTATTTCCGGACTAGCGGGAATAATGAGCACTTCTTC. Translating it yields CASSFYFRTSGNNEHFF.

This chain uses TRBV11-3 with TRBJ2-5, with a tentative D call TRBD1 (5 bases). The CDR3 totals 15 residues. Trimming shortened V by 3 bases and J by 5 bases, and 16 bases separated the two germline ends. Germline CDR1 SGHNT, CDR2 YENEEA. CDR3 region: CASSFSARRGETQYF. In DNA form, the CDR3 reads TGTGCCAGCAGCTTCTCTGCTAGAAGGGGTGAGACCCAGTACTTC. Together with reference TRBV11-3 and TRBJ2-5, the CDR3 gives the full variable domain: EAGVVQSPRYKIIEKKQPVAFWCNPISGHNTLYWYLQNLGQGPELLIRYENEEAVDDSQLPKDRFSAERLKGVDSTLKIQPAELGDSAVYLCASSFSARRGETQYFGPGTRLLVL.

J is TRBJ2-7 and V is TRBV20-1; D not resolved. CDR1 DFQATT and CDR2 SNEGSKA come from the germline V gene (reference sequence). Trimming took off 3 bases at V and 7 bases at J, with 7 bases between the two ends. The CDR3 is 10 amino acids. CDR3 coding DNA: TGCAGTGCTAGTAACCGGGAGCAGTACTTC. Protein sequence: CSASNREQYF.

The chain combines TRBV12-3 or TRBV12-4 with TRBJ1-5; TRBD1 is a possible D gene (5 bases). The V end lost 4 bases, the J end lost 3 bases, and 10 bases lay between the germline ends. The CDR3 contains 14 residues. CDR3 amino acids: CASSSPRANQPQHF. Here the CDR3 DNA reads TGTGCCAGCAGTTCTCCCAGGGCCAATCAGCCCCAGCATTTT.

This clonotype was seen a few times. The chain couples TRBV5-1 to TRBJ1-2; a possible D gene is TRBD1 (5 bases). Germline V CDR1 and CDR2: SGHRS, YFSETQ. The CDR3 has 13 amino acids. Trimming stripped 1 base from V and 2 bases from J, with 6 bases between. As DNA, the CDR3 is TGCGCCAGCAGCTTGCGACAGAACTATGGCTACACCTTC. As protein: CASSLRQNYGYTF.

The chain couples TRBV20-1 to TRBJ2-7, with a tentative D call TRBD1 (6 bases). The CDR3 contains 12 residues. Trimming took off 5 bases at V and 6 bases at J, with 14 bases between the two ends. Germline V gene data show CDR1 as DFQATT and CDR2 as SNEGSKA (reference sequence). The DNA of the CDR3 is TGCAGTGCTGCTAGGGGGACCGGCGAGCAGTACTTC. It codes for CSAARGTGEQYF.

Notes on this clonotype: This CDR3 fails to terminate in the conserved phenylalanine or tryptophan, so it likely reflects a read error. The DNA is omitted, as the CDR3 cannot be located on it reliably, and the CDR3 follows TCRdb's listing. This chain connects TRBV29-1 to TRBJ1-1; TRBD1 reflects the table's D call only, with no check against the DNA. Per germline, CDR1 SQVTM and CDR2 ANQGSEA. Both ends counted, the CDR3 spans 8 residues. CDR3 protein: CSVDEGQH.

This chain's CDR3 is CSAPQPAAVYNEQFF. The CDR3 DNA follows: TGCAGTGCTCCGCAGCCTGCGGCGGTCTACAATGAGCAGTTCTTC. This chain links TRBV20-1 with TRBJ2-1; D gene uncertain. CDR3 length equals 15 residues. CDR1 is DFQATT and CDR2 is SNEGSKA in the germline V gene (reference sequence). The germline V and J ends were trimmed by 5 bases and 3 bases, with 17 bases remaining between them.

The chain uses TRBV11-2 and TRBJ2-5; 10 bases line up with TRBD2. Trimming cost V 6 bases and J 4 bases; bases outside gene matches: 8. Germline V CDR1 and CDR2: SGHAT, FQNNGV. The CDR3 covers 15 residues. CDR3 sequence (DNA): TGTGCCAGCAGTTCGAGCGGGGGGGAGGGAGAGACCCAGTACTTC. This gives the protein CASSSSGGEGETQYF.

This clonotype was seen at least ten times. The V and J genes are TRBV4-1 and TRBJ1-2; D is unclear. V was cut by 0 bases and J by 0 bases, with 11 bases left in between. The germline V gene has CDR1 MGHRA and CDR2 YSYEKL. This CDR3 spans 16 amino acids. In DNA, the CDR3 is TGCGCCAGCAGCCAAGAATCTAAGGCGGCTAACTATGGCTACACCTTC. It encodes CASSQESKAANYGYTF.

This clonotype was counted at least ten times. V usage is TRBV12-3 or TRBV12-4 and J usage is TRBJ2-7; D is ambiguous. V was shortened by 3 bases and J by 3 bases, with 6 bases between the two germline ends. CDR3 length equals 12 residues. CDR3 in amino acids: CASSLLRYEQYF. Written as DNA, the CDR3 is TGTGCCAGCAGTTTGTTACGCTACGAGCAGTACTTC.

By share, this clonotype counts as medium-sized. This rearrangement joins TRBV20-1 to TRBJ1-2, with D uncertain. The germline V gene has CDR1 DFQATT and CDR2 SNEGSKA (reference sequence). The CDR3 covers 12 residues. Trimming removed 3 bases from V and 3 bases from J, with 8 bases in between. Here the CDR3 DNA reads TGCAGTGCTAGTTTGTCGGACTATGGCTACACCTTC. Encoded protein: CSASLSDYGYTF.

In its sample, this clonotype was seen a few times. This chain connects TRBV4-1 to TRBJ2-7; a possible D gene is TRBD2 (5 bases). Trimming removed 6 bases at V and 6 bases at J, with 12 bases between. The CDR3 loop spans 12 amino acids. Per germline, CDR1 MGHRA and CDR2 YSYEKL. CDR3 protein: CASSTNGIEQYF. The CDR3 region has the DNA TGCGCCAGCAGTACTAACGGGATCGAGCAGTACTTC.

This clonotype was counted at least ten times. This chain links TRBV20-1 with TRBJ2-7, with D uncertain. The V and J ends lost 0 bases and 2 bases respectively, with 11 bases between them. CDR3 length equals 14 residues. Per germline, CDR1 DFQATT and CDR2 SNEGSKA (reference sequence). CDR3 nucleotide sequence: TGCAGTGCTAGAGATCCTAACGGGCCCTACGAGCAGTACTTC. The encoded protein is CSARDPNGPYEQYF.

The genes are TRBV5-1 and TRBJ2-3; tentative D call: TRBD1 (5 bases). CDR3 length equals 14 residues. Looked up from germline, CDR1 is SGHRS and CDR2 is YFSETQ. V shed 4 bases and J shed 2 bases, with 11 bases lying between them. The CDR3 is CASSEQADTDTQYF. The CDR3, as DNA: TGCGCCAGCAGCGAACAGGCGGACACAGATACGCAGTATTTT.

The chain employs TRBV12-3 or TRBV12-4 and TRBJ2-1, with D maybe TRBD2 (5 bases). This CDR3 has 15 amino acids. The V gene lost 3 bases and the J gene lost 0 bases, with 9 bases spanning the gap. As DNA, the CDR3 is TGTGCCAGCAGTTTCGCGGGCACCTCCTACAATGAGCAGTTCTTC. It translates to CASSFAGTSYNEQFF.

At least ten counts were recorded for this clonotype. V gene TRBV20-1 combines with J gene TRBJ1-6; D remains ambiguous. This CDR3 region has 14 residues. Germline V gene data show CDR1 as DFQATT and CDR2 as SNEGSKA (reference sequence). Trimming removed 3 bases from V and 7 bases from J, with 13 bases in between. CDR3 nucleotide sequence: TGCAGTGCTAGGGGAGGAGGACCCAATTCACCCCTCCACTTT. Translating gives CSARGGGPNSPLHF.